These 21 T cell receptor beta chains were sequenced from one sample in a study of OX40 agonist ivuxolimab in advanced cancers. Measured with immunoSEQ multiplex PCR; TCRdb has only the in-frame clones, and not every one. The data show 65,000 to 100,000 clones, roughly 84% seen once. Specimen: CD4+ or CD8+ T cells sorted from blood, collected in a trial of the OX40 agonist ivuxolimab. The receptors originated from an adult with an advanced solid tumor such as melanoma, head and neck, liver or kidney cancer.

The rearrangement links TRBV27 to TRBJ2-5; D is possibly TRBD2 (6 bases). The CDR3 covers 15 residues. Trimming shortened V by 6 bases and J by 4 bases, and 18 bases separated the two germline ends. The germline V gene encodes CDR1 MNHEY and CDR2 SMNVEV (reference sequence). Here the CDR3 DNA reads TGTGCCAGCAGGGGGCGGGACGCCGGCCCAGAGACCCAGTACTTC. Its translation: CASRGRDAGPETQYF.

The chain combines TRBV6-5 with TRBJ1-1; D might be TRBD1 (5 bases). The CDR3 consists of 12 residues. In germline, CDR1 is MNHEY, CDR2 SVGAGI. The V end lost 8 bases, the J end lost 2 bases, and 9 bases lay between the germline ends. The CDR3: CASQGGNTEAFF. The DNA for the CDR3 is TGTGCCAGCCAGGGAGGAAACACTGAAGCTTTCTTT.

J is TRBJ2-2 and V is TRBV19; the D is unclear. There are 14 residues in the CDR3. CDR1 is LNHDA, CDR2 SQIVND, per germline (reference sequence). The V gene lost 3 bases and the J gene lost 0 bases, with 5 bases spanning the gap. CDR3: CASSMSTNTGELFF. CDR3 nucleotides: TGTGCCAGTAGTATGTCAACGAACACCGGGGAGCTGTTTTTT.

This sequence joins TRBV6-6 and TRBJ1-5, with TRBD1 identical over 8 bases. Germline V gene sequence: CDR1 MNHNY, CDR2 SVGAGI (reference sequence). V was pared by 0 bases and J by 2 bases, with 3 bases of the junction left unmatched. The CDR3 is made up of 16 amino acids. The CDR3 nucleotides are TGTGCCAGCAGTTACTCGTGGGGACAGGGCAATCAGCCCCAGCATTTT. Translated, it gives CASSYSWGQGNQPQHF.

This clone was seen once. V is TRBV5-6 and J is TRBJ2-1; tentatively, D is TRBD2 (6 bases). This CDR3 contains 15 residues. V lost 4 bases and J lost 4, with 15 bases in between. The V gene's germline CDR1 is SGHDT and CDR2 YYEEEE. The CDR3 loop reads CASSPGLGDYNEQFF. The CDR3 DNA reads as TGTGCCAGCAGCCCGGGACTCGGGGATTACAATGAGCAGTTCTTC.

The V gene is TRBV7-2, the J gene TRBJ1-2; D call uncertain. The CDR3 is 11 residues long. Germline-derived CDR1 and CDR2 are SGHTA and FQGNSA. Trimming removed 6 bases at V and 2 bases at J, with 4 bases between. The CDR3 DNA follows: TGTGCCAGCAGGAAAAACTATGGCTACACCTTC. It specifies CASRKNYGYTF.

CDR3 bases: TGTGCCAGCAGCAAGGTCGTGCTAGCGGGAGGGCACAATGAGCAGTTCTTC. Translating it yields CASSKVVLAGGHNEQFF. The chain joins TRBV7-2 to TRBJ2-1; 12 bases agree with TRBD2. CDR3 length: 17 amino acids. Trimming at V came to 5 bases and at J to 5 bases, leaving 10 bases not matched to a gene. Germline CDR1 reads SGHTA; CDR2 reads FQGNSA.

J is TRBJ2-6 and V is TRBV2; 7 bases match TRBD1. This CDR3 comprises 16 residues. V lost 7 bases to trimming and J lost 2 bases; unmatched junction nucleotides: 8. CDR1 and CDR2 from the germline V gene are SNHLY and FYNNEI. The CDR3 DNA reads as TGTGCCAGCAAGGGGACAGAATTTGCTGGGGCCAACGTCCTGACTTTC. Amino acid sequence: CASKGTEFAGANVLTF.

V and J are TRBV4-1 and TRBJ2-3, with 10 bases identical to TRBD1. This CDR3 is 16 amino acids long. With V trimmed by 4 bases and J by 6 bases, 10 bases remained unmatched. Germline assignment: CDR1 MGHRA and CDR2 YSYEKL. CDR3 bases: TGCGCCAGCAGCCCTGAGGACAGGGGGAATGGCGATACGCAGTATTTT. Translation gives CASSPEDRGNGDTQYF.

As concerns this clone: One junction end disagrees with the germline gene, perhaps due to a read error. The genes are TRBV7-7 and TRBJ2-1, with TRBD1 as a possible D gene (5 bases). The CDR3 totals 15 residues. CDR1 SSHAT and CDR2 FNYEAQ come from the germline V gene (reference sequence). The CDR3 coding sequence is TGTGCTAGCAGCTTAGAAGGGGCTTCTTACAATGAGCAGTTCTTC. It translates to CASSLEGASYNEQFF.

V gene TRBV14 combines with J gene TRBJ2-1, with D possibly called TRBD1 or TRBD2 (5 bases each). The germline V gene has CDR1 SGHDN and CDR2 FVKESK. CDR3 length: 18 residues. V was clipped by 3 bases and J by 5 bases, with 23 bases between them. The CDR3 sequence: CASSQGEIWKAFDNEQFF. DNA for the CDR3: TGTGCCAGCAGCCAGGGGGAGATATGGAAAGCTTTCGACAATGAGCAGTTCTTC.

This chain links TRBV7-6 with TRBJ2-5; 10 nucleotides agree with TRBD2. In germline, CDR1 is SGHVS, CDR2 FNYEAQ. This CDR3 has 14 residues. Unmatched junction bases numbered 2, after V lost 5 bases and J lost 2 bases. CDR3 nucleotide sequence: TGTGCCAGCAGCCCGACTAGCGGGCAAGAGACCCAGTACTTC. Protein: CASSPTSGQETQYF.

The chain links TRBV28 to TRBJ1-5; unclear D gene. Germline V gives CDR1 MDHEN, CDR2 SYDVKM. V was clipped by 6 bases and J by 4 bases, with 13 bases between them. This CDR3 comprises 14 residues. The CDR3 coding sequence is TGTGCCAGCAGCCAATTTACTCGGAATCAGCCCCAGCATTTT. Translation gives CASSQFTRNQPQHF.

This clone was seen just once. V and J are TRBV5-1 and TRBJ2-7, with TRBD2 identical over 13 bases. The V segment lost 4 bases and the J segment 4 bases; nucleotides outside the gene matches: 5. CDR3 length equals 15 residues. CDR1 is SGHRS, CDR2 YFSETQ, per germline. The CDR3 DNA is TGCGCCAGCAGCAGACTAGCGGGAGGTCTATACGAGCAGTACTTC. The encoded protein is CASSRLAGGLYEQYF.

J is TRBJ2-1 and V is TRBV7-3; TRBD2 aligns across 7 bases. Per the germline V gene, CDR1 is SGHTA and CDR2 is FQGTGA. V lost 0 bases and J lost 5; bases outside the gene matches: 7. The CDR3 is made up of 16 amino acids. CDR3 sequence reads: CASSLTVLAENNEQFF. In nucleotides, the CDR3 is TGTGCCAGCAGCTTAACTGTGCTAGCGGAAAACAATGAGCAGTTCTTC. Combining the CDR3 with reference TRBV7-3 and TRBJ2-1 gives the whole variable domain GAGVSQTPSNKVTEKGKYVELRCDPISGHTALYWYRQSLGQGPEFLIYFQGTGAADDSGLPNDRFFAVRPEGSVSTLKIQRTERGDSAVYLCASSLTVLAENNEQFFGPGTRLTVL.

In its sample, this clone was seen a few times. The chain employs TRBV7-6 and TRBJ2-5, with unresolved D. The germline V and J ends were trimmed by 3 bases and 1 base, with 3 bases remaining between them. The CDR3 is 12 amino acids. Germline CDR1 is SGHVS and CDR2 is FNYEAQ. CDR3 DNA sequence: TGTGCCAGCAGCTTTTTCCAAGAGACCCAGTACTTC. Its translation: CASSFFQETQYF.

This chain uses TRBV28 with TRBJ1-3; D unclear. V lost 1 base to trimming and J lost 0 bases, with 7 bases between them. The CDR3 is 15 amino acids. Germline V gene lookup returns CDR1 MDHEN and CDR2 SYDVKM. The CDR3 DNA sequence: TGTGCCAGCAGTTTATATCCGGTCTCTGGAAACACCATATATTTT. Its protein is CASSLYPVSGNTIYF.

The chain is built from TRBV10-3 and TRBJ2-3; possible D gene TRBD2, 5 bases. V lost 0 bases, J lost 3 bases, and 13 bases lay in between. The CDR3 loop spans 16 amino acids. Per the germline V gene, CDR1 is ENHRY and CDR2 is SYGVKD. CDR3 nucleotide sequence: TGTGCCATCAGTGAGTCGACCTTTCGGGGTACAGATACGCAGTATTTT. Translation: CAISESTFRGTDTQYF.

The chain links TRBV5-4 to TRBJ2-3; no clear D gene. The CDR3 is 14 residues long. V dropped 0 bases and J dropped 3 bases, with 8 bases sitting between them. Germline V CDR1 and CDR2: SGHNT, YYREEE (reference sequence). CDR3 sequence (DNA): TGTGCCAGCAGCTTGGGTTCTGGAACAGATACGCAGTATTTT. It codes for CASSLGSGTDTQYF.

The chain couples TRBV6-1 to TRBJ2-2; D is unresolved. Germline CDR1 is MNHNS and CDR2 is SASEGT. This CDR3 spans 15 amino acids. V was clipped by 6 bases and J by 4 bases, with 15 bases between them. The CDR3, as DNA: TGTGCCAGCAGGGAGCAAGGTTCACTCACCGGGGAGCTGTTTTTT. As protein: CASREQGSLTGELFF.

The V and J genes are TRBV10-3 and TRBJ1-1, with unresolved D. Germline assignment: CDR1 ENHRY and CDR2 SYGVKD. V was cut by 7 bases and J by 1 base, with 16 bases left in between. The CDR3 extends over 15 amino acids. This chain's CDR3 is CAITKDIRPNTEAFF. CDR3 DNA: TGTGCCATCACCAAAGATATACGGCCGAACACTGAAGCTTTCTTT.